This T cell receptor (beta chain) stems from a study of blood T cell repertoires in COVID-19. About the research overall: There were acute and convalescent COVID-19 samples, and they came from the United States, Italy and Spain. In each case, the material was cDNA or gDNA derived from T cells, B-cell-depleted T cells, or PBMCs.

Only in-frame clones appear in the TCRdb table, and some are missing; sequencing was by immunoSEQ multiplex PCR. The sample shows 190,000 or so clones, around 90% of them seen only once. The sequencing input was PBMCs or T cells enriched from blood (not recorded which). This TCR was recovered from a woman younger than 45 who had recovered from COVID-19.

Written as DNA, the CDR3 is TGTGCCAGCACCCTGGGACAGGTGAACACTGAAGCTTTCTTT. Amino acid sequence: CASTLGQVNTEAFF. V is TRBV3-1 (or the pseudogene TRBV3-2) and J is TRBJ1-1; 8 nucleotides line up with TRBD1. Germline assignment: CDR1 LGHDT and CDR2 YNNKEL (reference sequence). The trim removed 7 bases at V and 0 bases at J, leaving 4 bases unmatched. The CDR3 extends over 14 amino acids.